Following are 17 T cell receptor beta chains from one sample sequenced in a study of T cell responses to AZD1222 COVID-19 vaccine. Here immunoSEQ multiplex PCR was the method, and the copy in TCRdb shows in-frame clones only, minus some. The data hold under 200,000 clones, with around nine tenths observed a single time. The source material was peripheral blood, sampled 28 days after the second AZD1222 dose. These TCRs come from an adult who received the AZD1222 COVID-19 vaccine.

This clone showed up just a few times. This rearrangement joins TRBV6-5 to TRBJ1-1; TRBD1 agrees at 8 bases. V was clipped by 3 bases and J by 4 bases; unmatched bases: 4. The V gene's germline CDR1 is MNHEY and CDR2 SVGAGI. This CDR3 spans 14 amino acids. CDR3 amino acids: CASSYDRGVTEAFF. CDR3 coding DNA: TGTGCCAGCAGTTATGACAGGGGAGTCACTGAAGCTTTCTTT.

The gene calls are TRBV12-3 or TRBV12-4 and TRBJ2-7; D is uncertain. Trimming stripped 5 bases from V and 6 bases from J, with 11 bases between. This CDR3 is built from 12 residues. CDR3 protein: CASSTYRVEQYF. The CDR3 DNA sequence: TGTGCCAGCAGTACTTACAGAGTCGAGCAGTACTTC.

V and J are TRBV5-1 and TRBJ1-6; D unresolved. Germline V CDR1 and CDR2: SGHRS, YFSETQ. Trimming stripped 1 base from V and 9 bases from J, with 8 bases between. CDR3 length: 13 amino acids. Here the CDR3 reads CASSLPSGSPLHF. CDR3 DNA: TGCGCCAGCAGCTTGCCCAGTGGTTCACCCCTCCACTTT.

The chain uses TRBV6-2 or TRBV6-3 and TRBJ1-2; D remains unclear. Germline CDR1 reads MNHEY; CDR2 reads SVGEGT. V shed 6 bases and J shed 2 bases, with 10 bases lying between them. The CDR3 is made up of 13 amino acids. This CDR3 is CASSPPINYGYTF. In nucleotides, the CDR3 is TGTGCCAGCAGCCCGCCCATCAACTATGGCTACACCTTC.

The rearrangement joins TRBV3-1 (or the pseudogene TRBV3-2) to TRBJ1-1; D remains unclear. Trimming left V 4 bases short and J 2 bases short, with 14 bases between. This CDR3 region has 15 residues. From germline, CDR1 is LGHDT and CDR2 YNNKEL (reference sequence). The CDR3 protein is CASSRAEFLNTEAFF. The CDR3 DNA sequence: TGTGCCAGCAGCCGTGCGGAGTTTCTTAACACTGAAGCTTTCTTT.

The V gene is TRBV6-5, the J gene TRBJ1-4; maybe TRBD1 (6 bases). Deletions cut 7 bases from V and 4 bases from J, with 16 bases between. The CDR3 has 15 residues. CDR1 MNHEY and CDR2 SVGAGI come from the germline V gene. This CDR3 is CASISPGGLNEKLFF. The CDR3 bases are TGTGCCAGCATCTCCCCCGGGGGCCTTAATGAAAAACTGTTTTTT.

CDR3 sequence: CASRGQEISYEQYF. CDR3 DNA sequence: TGTGCCAGCAGGGGACAGGAGATTTCCTACGAGCAGTACTTC. This sequence joins TRBV2 and TRBJ2-7; 8 positions match TRBD1. The CDR3 covers 14 residues. V shed 6 bases and J 1 base; nucleotides not matched to a gene: 5. CDR1 SNHLY and CDR2 FYNNEI come from the germline V gene.

The chain joins TRBV16 to TRBJ1-5; D remains ambiguous. The CDR3 runs to 14 residues. V was pared by 5 bases and J by 6 bases, with 14 bases between. The germline V gene encodes CDR1 KGHSY and CDR2 FQNENV. The CDR3 region is CASSADSPGQPQHF. For the CDR3, the DNA is TGTGCCAGCAGCGCCGACTCTCCGGGTCAGCCCCAGCATTTT.

This chain joins TRBV3-1 (or the pseudogene TRBV3-2) and TRBJ1-1, with 8 bases fitting TRBD1. The CDR3 runs to 15 residues. The V gene end was trimmed by 7 bases and the J gene end by 0 bases; junction bases not matched to a gene: 7. CDR1 is LGHDT, CDR2 YNNKEL, per germline (reference sequence). The CDR3, as DNA: TGTGCCAGCAAACAGGGGGGACCGCTGAACACTGAAGCTTTCTTT. Protein sequence: CASKQGGPLNTEAFF.

J is TRBJ1-6 and V is TRBV5-8, with D maybe TRBD1 (5 bases). Trimming took off 3 bases at V and 10 bases at J, with 14 bases between the two ends. Germline values: CDR1 SGHTS, CDR2 YDEGEE. The CDR3 has 14 residues. CDR3 sequence: CASSSGRAQSPLHF. CDR3 sequence (DNA): TGTGCCAGCAGCTCGGGGCGCGCCCAGTCACCCCTCCACTTT.

The chain is built from TRBV7-2 and TRBJ1-1, with a weak D call TRBD1 (6 bases). Trimming removed 0 bases from V and 4 bases from J, with 6 bases in between. The CDR3 is 13 amino acids. The germline V gene encodes CDR1 SGHTA and CDR2 FQGNSA. The DNA of the CDR3 is TGTGCCAGCAGCTTAGCGACAGGCACTGAAGCTTTCTTT. Residues: CASSLATGTEAFF.

The chain employs TRBV18 and TRBJ2-3; D is unclear. V was pared by 3 bases and J by 0 bases, with 7 bases between. CDR1 and CDR2 (germline): KGHSH, LQKENI. The CDR3 length is 14 residues. The DNA of the CDR3 is TGTGCCAGCTCACCCACGGGTAGCACAGATACGCAGTATTTT. Its protein product is CASSPTGSTDTQYF. Full variable domain (outside the CDR3, taken from reference TRBV18 and TRBJ2-3): NAGVMQNPRHLVRRRGQEARLRCSPMKGHSHVYWYRQLPEEGLKFMVYLQKENIIDESGMPKERFSAEFPKEGPSILRIQQVVRGDSAAYFCASSPTGSTDTQYFGPGTRLTVL.

The rearrangement links TRBV19 to TRBJ1-1; TRBD1 might be the D (5 bases). Per the germline V gene, CDR1 is LNHDA and CDR2 is SQIVND (reference sequence). CDR3 length: 15 residues. V was pared by 1 base and J by 0 bases, with 9 bases between. The CDR3 DNA follows: TGTGCCAGTAGTATAGGGGGGGGGATGAACACTGAAGCTTTCTTT. Protein: CASSIGGGMNTEAFF.

The chain couples TRBV10-3 to TRBJ2-2; D is perhaps TRBD1 (5 bases). The CDR3 covers 17 residues. Per the germline V gene, CDR1 is ENHRY and CDR2 is SYGVKD. V lost 3 bases and J lost 0, with 14 bases in between. DNA for the CDR3: TGTGCCATCAGTGATAATCGGCAGGGTACGAACACCGGGGAGCTGTTTTTT. It encodes CAISDNRQGTNTGELFF.

This clone was seen just once. The J gene is TRBJ1-4, the V gene TRBV2, with 9 nucleotides matching TRBD1. With 8 bases clipped from V and 6 bases from J, the junction kept 4 bases outside the gene matches. CDR1 is SNHLY and CDR2 is FYNNEI in the germline V gene. The CDR3 consists of 13 residues. CDR3: CASWTGADEKLFF. For the CDR3, the DNA is TGTGCCAGCTGGACAGGGGCGGATGAAAAACTGTTTTTT.

The V and J genes are TRBV5-6 and TRBJ2-7; D possibly corresponds to TRBD2 (5 bases). Trimming removed 0 bases from V and 4 bases from J, with 11 bases in between. The CDR3 sequence is 14 residues long. CDR1 is SGHDT and CDR2 is YYEEEE in the germline V gene. The CDR3: CASSLGRPSYEQYF. Written as DNA, the CDR3 is TGTGCCAGCAGCTTGGGGAGGCCCTCTTACGAGCAGTACTTC. Using reference TRBV5-6 and TRBJ2-7 for the parts outside the CDR3, the full variable domain is DAGVTQSPTHLIKTRGQQVTLRCSPKSGHDTVSWYQQALGQGPQFIFQYYEEEERQRGNFPDRFSGHQFPNYSSELNVNALLLGDSALYLCASSLGRPSYEQYFGPGTRLTVT.

In DNA form, the CDR3 reads TGTGCCAGCAGCCAAGATGGACTAGCGGGGGGGCTCACCGGGGAGCTGTTTTTT. It codes for CASSQDGLAGGLTGELFF. The chain combines TRBV3-1 (or the pseudogene TRBV3-2) with TRBJ2-2; TRBD2 aligns across 15 bases. CDR3 length equals 18 residues. J gave up 4 bases and V 0 bases, and 3 bases lay outside the gene matches. Germline V lookup: CDR1 LGHDT, CDR2 YNNKEL (reference sequence).